A single T cell receptor (beta chain) is shown here with its context. What it recognizes is unknown. A much larger clone lies a single base off, so this may be a read error. Co-extraction yielded RNA and DNA from around 20-30 mg of unsorted bulk tissue. In every tumor sample, viable tumor cells made up over 85%. The data derive from a study of tumor-infiltrating lymphocytes in primary liver carcinoma. Study information: Sample counts of productive TCRbeta reads spanned roughly 3.65 to 8 million; these counts were similar across tissue types. Findings and caveats of the study: Tumor-adjacent and tumor-blood pairs shared a smaller degree of overlap than tumor region pairs. Only about 7.5-24% of top clones were detected in all five tumor regions.

Germline CDR1 is SQVTM and CDR2 is ANQGSEA. The V segment lost 5 bases and the J segment 6 bases; nucleotides outside the gene matches: 11. The CDR3 spans 14 residues. Researchers generated TCR beta cDNA from approximately 0.55 ug of total RNA, relying on a constant-region primer. Three rounds of nested multiplex PCR with slightly modified ARM-PCR produced TCR beta libraries. In the first two PCR rounds, TRBV1-TRBV30 forward primers were paired with a C-beta reverse primer, and each round lasted approximately 10 cycles. TCRdb re-derived calls from the multiplex PCR reads in MiXCR, one entry per CDR3 protein. In the table there are 100,000 to 150,000 distinct CDR3 sequences, about 68% of which are singletons.

V is TRBV29-1 and J is TRBJ2-7; 9 nucleotides match TRBD1. This sequence originates from a woman aged 60-70 years with primary liver carcinoma and hepatitis B virus infection. The sequenced material came from liver tumor tissue from sampling region 1. This sample's subset: tumor region T1, superior pole. The chain's CDR3 is CSVNTGTGFCEQYF. CDR3 coding DNA: TGCAGCGTTAACACCGGGACAGGGTTCTGCGAGCAGTACTTC.